The clone carrying this T cell receptor beta chain was picked up many times. TCRdb recomputed calls from the 5' RACE reads with MiXCR, one row per CDR3 protein. This sample has 30,000 to 45,000 distinct CDR3 sequences, with 7.5% to 9% found just once. The sample comes from a study of chronic HIV infection and antiretroviral therapy. The TCR comes from an adult who had HIV and had not received antiretroviral therapy, or was an uninfected healthy control (not recorded which). What was sequenced was peripheral blood.

CDR3 sequence reads: CASRHSGKETQYF. CDR3 nucleotide sequence: TGTGCCAGCAGACATAGCGGGAAAGAGACCCAGTACTTC. J is TRBJ2-5 and V is TRBV2, with 8 bases matching TRBD2. The trim removed 6 bases at V and 3 bases at J, leaving 3 bases unmatched. CDR3 length: 13 amino acids. Germline lookup yields CDR1 SNHLY and CDR2 FYNNEI.